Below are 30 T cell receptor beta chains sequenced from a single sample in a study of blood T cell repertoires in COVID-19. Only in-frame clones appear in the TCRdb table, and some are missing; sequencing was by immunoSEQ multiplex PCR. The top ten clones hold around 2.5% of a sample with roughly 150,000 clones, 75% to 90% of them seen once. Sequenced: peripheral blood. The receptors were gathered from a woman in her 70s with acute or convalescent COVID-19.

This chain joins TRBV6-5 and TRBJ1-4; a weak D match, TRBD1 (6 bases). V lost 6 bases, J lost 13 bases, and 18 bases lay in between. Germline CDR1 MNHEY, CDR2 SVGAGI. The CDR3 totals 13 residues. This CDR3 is CASRTEGGGGLFF. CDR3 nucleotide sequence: TGTGCCAGCAGAACCGAAGGAGGGGGGGGACTGTTTTTT.

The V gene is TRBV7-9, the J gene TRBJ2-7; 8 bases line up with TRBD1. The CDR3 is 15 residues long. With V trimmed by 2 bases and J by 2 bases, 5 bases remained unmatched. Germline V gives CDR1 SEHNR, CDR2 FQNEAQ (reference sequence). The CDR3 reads CASSLTGTGAYEQYF. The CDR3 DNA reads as TGTGCCAGCAGCTTAACCGGGACAGGAGCCTACGAGCAGTACTTC.

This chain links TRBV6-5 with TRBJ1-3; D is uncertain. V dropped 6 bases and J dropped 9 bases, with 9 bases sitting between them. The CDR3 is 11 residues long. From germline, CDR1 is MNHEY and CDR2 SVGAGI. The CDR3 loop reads CASRSGGTIYF. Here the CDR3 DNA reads TGTGCCAGCAGATCCGGAGGCACCATATATTTT.

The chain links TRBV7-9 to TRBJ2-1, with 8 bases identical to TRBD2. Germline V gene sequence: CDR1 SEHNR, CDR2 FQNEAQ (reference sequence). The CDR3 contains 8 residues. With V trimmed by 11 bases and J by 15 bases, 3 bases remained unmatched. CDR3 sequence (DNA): TGTGCCTCGGGAGGGCTGTTCTTC. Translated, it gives CASGGLFF. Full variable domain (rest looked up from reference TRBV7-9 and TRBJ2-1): DTGVSQNPRHKITKRGQNVTFRCDPISEHNRLYWYRQTLGQGPEFLTYFQNEAQLEKSRLLSDRFSAERPKGSFSTLEIQRTEQGDSAMYLCASGGLFFGPGTRLTVL.

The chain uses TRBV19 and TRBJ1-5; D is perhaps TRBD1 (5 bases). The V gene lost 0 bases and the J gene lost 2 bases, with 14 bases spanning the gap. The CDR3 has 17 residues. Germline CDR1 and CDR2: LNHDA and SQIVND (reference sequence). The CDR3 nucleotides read TGTGCCAGTAGTATAGAGGGGGGGAAGAAGCGCAATCAGCCCCAGCATTTT. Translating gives CASSIEGGKKRNQPQHF.

This chain's CDR3 is CASSPISTGPNTEAFF. CDR3 nucleotide sequence: TGTGCCAGTAGCCCGATTTCTACAGGGCCGAACACTGAAGCTTTCTTT. This sequence joins TRBV19 and TRBJ1-1, with D perhaps matching TRBD1 (6 bases). V was cut by 6 bases and J by 1 base, with 18 bases left in between. Germline lookup yields CDR1 LNHDA and CDR2 SQIVND (reference sequence). The CDR3 has 16 amino acids.

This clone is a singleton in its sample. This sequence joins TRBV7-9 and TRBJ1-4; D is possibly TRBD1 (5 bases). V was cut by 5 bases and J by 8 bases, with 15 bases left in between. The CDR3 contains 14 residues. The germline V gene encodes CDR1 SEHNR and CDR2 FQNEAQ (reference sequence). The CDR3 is CASSQKGAIEKLFF. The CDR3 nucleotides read TGTGCCAGCAGCCAGAAAGGGGCCATCGAAAAACTGTTTTTT.

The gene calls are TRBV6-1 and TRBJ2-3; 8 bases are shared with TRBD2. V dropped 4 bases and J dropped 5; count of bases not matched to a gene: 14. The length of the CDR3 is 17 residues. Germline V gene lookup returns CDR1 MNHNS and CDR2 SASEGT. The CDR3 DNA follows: TGTGCCAGCAGTGTATCGCGGACTAGCTGGTCCGGAGATACGCAGTATTTT. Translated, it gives CASSVSRTSWSGDTQYF.

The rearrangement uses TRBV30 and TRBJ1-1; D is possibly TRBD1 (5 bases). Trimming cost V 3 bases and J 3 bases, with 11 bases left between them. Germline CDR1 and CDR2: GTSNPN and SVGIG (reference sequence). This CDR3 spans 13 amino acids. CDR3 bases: TGTGCCTGGAGCGTAGACAGCTACACTGAAGCTTTCTTT. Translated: CAWSVDSYTEAFF. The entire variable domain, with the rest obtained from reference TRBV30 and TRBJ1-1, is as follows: SQTIHQWPATLVQPVGSPLSLECTVEGTSNPNLYWYRQAAGRGLQLLFYSVGIGQISSEVPQNLSASRPQDRQFILSSKKLLLSDSGFYLCAWSVDSYTEAFFGQGTRLTVV.

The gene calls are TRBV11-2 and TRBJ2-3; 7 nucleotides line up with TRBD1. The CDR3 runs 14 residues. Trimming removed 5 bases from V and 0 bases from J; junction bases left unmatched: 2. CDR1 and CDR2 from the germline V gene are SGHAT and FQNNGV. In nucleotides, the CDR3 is TGTGCCAGCAGCCGGACAGGAAGCACAGATACGCAGTATTTT. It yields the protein CASSRTGSTDTQYF.

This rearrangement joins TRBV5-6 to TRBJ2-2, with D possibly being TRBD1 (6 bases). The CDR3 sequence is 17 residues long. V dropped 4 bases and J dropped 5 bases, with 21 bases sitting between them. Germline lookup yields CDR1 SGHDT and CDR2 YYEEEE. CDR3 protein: CASSLTFHRVGTGELFF. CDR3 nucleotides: TGTGCCAGCAGCCTCACTTTTCACAGGGTTGGTACCGGGGAGCTGTTTTTT.

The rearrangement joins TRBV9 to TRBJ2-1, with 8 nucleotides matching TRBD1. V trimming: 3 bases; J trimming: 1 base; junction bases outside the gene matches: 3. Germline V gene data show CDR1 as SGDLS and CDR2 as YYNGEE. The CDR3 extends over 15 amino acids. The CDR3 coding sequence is TGTGCCAGCAGCGCCCAGGGGGCATCCTACAATGAGCAGTTCTTC. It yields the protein CASSAQGASYNEQFF.

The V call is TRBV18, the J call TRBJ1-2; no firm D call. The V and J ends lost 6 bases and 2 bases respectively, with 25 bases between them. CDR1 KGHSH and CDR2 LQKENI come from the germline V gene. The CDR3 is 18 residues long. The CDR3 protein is CASSPVVASNSGNYGYTF. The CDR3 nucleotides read TGTGCCAGCTCCCCCGTGGTCGCCTCAAATTCGGGGAACTATGGCTACACCTTC.

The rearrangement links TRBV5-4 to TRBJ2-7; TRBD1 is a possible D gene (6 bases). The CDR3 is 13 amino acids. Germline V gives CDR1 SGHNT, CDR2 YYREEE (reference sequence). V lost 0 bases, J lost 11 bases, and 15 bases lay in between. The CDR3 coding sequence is TGTGCCAGCAGCTTGGAGGACAGCCCGCCCGAGTACTTC. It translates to CASSLEDSPPEYF.

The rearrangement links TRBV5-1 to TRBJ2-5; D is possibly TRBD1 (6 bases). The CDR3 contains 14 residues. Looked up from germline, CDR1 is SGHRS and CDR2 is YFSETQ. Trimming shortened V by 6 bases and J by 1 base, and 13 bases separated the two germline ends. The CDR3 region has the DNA TGCGCCAGCACCCTACGGACAGCCCAAGAGACCCAGTACTTC. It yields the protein CASTLRTAQETQYF.

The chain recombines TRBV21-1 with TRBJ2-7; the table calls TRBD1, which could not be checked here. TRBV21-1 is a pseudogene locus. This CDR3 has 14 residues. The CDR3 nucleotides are TGTGCCAGCAGCACGTCCACAGGGACCTACGAGCAGTACGTC. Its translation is CASSTSTGTYEQYV.

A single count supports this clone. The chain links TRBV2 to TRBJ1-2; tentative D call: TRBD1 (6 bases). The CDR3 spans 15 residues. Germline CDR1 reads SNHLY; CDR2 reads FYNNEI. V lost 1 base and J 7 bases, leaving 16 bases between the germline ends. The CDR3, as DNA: TGTGCCAGCAGTGAAGGGGGACGTGGGGGCTCTGGCTACACCTTC. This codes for CASSEGGRGGSGYTF.

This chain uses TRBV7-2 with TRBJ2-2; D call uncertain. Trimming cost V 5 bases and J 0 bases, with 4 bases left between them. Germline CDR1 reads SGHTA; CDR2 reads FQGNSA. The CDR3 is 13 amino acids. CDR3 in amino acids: CASSPANTGELFF. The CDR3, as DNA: TGTGCCAGCAGCCCAGCGAACACCGGGGAGCTGTTTTTT. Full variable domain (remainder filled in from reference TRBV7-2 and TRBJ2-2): GAGVSQSPSNKVTEKGKDVELRCDPISGHTALYWYRQSLGQGLEFLIYFQGNSAPDKSGLPSDRFSAERTGGSVSTLTIQRTQQEDSAVYLCASSPANTGELFFGEGSRLTVL.

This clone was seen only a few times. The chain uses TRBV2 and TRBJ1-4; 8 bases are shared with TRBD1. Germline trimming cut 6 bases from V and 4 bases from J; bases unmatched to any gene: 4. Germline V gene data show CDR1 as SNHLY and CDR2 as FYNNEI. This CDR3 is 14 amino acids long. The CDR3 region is CASSLQGGNEKLFF. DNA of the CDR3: TGTGCCAGCAGCTTACAGGGGGGTAATGAAAAACTGTTTTTT.

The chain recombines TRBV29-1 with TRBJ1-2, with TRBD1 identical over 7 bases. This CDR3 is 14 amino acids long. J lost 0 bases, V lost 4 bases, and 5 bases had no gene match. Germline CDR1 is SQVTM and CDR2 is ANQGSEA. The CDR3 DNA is TGCAGCGTTGCATGGACAGGAACTAACTATGGCTACACCTTC. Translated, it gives CSVAWTGTNYGYTF.

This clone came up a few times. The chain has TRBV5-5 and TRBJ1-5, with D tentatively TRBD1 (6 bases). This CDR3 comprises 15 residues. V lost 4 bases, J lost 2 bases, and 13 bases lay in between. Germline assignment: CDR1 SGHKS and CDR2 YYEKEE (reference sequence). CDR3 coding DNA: TGTGCCAGCAGCCCAGGGGAATTGCGCAATCAGCCCCAGCATTTT. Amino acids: CASSPGELRNQPQHF.

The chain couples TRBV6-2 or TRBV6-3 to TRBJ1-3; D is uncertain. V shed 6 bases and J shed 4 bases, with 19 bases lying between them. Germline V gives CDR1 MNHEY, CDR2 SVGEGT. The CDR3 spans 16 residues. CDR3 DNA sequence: TGTGCCAGCAGCCCCCTATTAAGGGAGGCCGGAAACACCATATATTTT. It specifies CASSPLLREAGNTIYF.

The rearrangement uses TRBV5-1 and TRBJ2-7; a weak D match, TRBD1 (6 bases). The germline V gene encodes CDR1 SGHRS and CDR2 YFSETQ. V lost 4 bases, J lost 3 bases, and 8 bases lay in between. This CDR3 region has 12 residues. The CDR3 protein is CASSGQNYEQYF. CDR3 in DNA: TGCGCCAGCAGCGGACAGAACTACGAGCAGTACTTC.

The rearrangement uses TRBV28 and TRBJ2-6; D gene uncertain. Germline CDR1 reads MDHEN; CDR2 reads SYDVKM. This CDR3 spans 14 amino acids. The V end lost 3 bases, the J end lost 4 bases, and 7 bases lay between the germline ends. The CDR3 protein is CASSLRSGANVLTF. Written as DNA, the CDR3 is TGTGCCAGCAGTTTGAGAAGCGGGGCCAACGTCCTGACTTTC.

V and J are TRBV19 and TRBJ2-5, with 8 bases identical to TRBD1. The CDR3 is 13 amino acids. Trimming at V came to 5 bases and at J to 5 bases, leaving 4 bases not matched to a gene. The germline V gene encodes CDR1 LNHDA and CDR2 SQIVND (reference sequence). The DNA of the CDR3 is TGTGCCAGTAGTCCACAGGGGGGCGAGACCCAGTACTTC. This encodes CASSPQGGETQYF.

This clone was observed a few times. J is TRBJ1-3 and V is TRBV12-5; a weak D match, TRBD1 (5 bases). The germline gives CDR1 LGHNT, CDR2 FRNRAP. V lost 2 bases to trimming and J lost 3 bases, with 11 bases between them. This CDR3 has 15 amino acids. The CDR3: CASGLFRTLGNTIYF. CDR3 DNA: TGTGCTAGTGGTTTGTTCAGGACACTTGGAAACACCATATATTTT.

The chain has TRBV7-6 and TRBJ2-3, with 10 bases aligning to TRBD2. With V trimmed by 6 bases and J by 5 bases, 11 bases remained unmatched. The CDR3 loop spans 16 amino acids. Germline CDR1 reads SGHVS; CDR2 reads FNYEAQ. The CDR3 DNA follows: TGTGCCAGCAGTGTTATACAGCGGGGGGGTGTAGATACGCAGTATTTT. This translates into CASSVIQRGGVDTQYF. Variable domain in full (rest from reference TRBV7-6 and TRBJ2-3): GAGVSQSPRYKVTKRGQDVALRCDPISGHVSLYWYRQALGQGPEFLTYFNYEAQQDKSGLPNDRFSAERPEGSISTLTIQRTEQRDSAMYRCASSVIQRGGVDTQYFGPGTRLTVL.

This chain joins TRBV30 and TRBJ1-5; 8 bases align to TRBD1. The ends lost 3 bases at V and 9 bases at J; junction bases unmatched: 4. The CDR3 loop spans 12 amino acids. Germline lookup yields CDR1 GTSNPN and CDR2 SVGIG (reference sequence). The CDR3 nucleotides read TGTGCCTGGAGAGGACAGGGCGGGCCCCAGCATTTT. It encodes CAWRGQGGPQHF.

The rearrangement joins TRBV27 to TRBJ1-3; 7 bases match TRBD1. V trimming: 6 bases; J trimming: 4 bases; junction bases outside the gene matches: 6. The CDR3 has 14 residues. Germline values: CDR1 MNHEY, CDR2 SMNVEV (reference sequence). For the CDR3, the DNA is TGTGCCAGCAGGCCGACAGGGCTGGGAAACACCATATATTTT. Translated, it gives CASRPTGLGNTIYF.

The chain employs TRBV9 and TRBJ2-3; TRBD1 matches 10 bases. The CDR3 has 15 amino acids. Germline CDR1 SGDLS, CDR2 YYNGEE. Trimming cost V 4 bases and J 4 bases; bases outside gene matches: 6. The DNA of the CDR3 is TGTGCCAGCAGCACGACAGGGGGCGCAGCAGATACGCAGTATTTT. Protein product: CASSTTGGAADTQYF.